This T cell receptor (beta chain) was sequenced during a study of blood T cell repertoires in COVID-19. Overall study: Sites across the United States, Italy and Spain contributed samples from acute and convalescent COVID-19.

Generated by immunoSEQ multiplex PCR, the TCRdb table keeps only in-frame clones and is missing some. The sample lists approximately 69,000 clones, 88% occurring once. Losses at the gene ends were 5 bases for V and 3 bases for J; bases not matched to a gene: 9. CDR3 length: 15 residues. CDR1 LNHDA and CDR2 SQIVND come from the germline V gene (reference sequence). This sequence joins TRBV19 and TRBJ2-7, with 8 positions matching TRBD1. Input material: peripheral blood. This TCR was recovered from a man aged 45 to 65 with acute or convalescent COVID-19. Here the CDR3 DNA reads TGTGCCAGTAGTGGATCCGGGACAGGATACTACGAGCAGTACTTC. It specifies CASSGSGTGYYEQYF.